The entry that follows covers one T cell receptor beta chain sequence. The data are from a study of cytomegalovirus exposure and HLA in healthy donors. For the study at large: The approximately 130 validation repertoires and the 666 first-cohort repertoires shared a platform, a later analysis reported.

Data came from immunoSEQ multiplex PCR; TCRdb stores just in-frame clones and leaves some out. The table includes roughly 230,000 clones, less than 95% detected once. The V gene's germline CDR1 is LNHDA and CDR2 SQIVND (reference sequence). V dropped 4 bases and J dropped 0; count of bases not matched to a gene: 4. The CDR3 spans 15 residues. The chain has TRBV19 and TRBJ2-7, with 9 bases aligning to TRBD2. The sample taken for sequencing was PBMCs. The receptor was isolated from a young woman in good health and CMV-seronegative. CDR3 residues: CASSSSGGFSYEQYF. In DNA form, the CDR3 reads TGTGCCAGTAGTAGCAGCGGGGGGTTCTCCTACGAGCAGTACTTC.